Sequencing of this T cell receptor beta chain was carried out in a study of T cells in Graves' hyperthyroidism and ophthalmopathy. Overall study results and limits: Blood also showed most of the thyroid clonotypes that were expanded above 0.001.

In this sample, this clonotype turned up many times. What it binds is not known. Every diagnosis used clinical symptoms, serum thyroxine and TRAb, thyroid ultrasound and orbital computed tomography. From 10 ml of fresh peripheral blood, PBMCs were isolated. This CDR3 contains 15 residues. V was shortened by 3 bases and J by 0 bases, with 9 bases between the two germline ends. Using RNA transcripts as the source, TCR beta CDR3 regions were amplified. In the first-round RT-PCR of the TCR CDR3, the HTBI primer set was used. TCRdb recomputed calls from the multiplex PCR reads with MiXCR, one row per CDR3 protein. The sample carries approximately 620,000 distinct CDR3 sequences, more than 11% recorded once.

This clonotype originated in a woman in her twenties or thirties with Graves' hyperthyroidism that later progressed to Graves' ophthalmopathy. Sequenced: blood. The chain joins TRBV12-3 or TRBV12-4 to TRBJ2-1; D may be TRBD2 (6 bases). As DNA, the CDR3 is TGTGCCAGCAGTTTTGCGGACTACTCCTACAATGAGCAGTTCTTC. Translated, it gives CASSFADYSYNEQFF.